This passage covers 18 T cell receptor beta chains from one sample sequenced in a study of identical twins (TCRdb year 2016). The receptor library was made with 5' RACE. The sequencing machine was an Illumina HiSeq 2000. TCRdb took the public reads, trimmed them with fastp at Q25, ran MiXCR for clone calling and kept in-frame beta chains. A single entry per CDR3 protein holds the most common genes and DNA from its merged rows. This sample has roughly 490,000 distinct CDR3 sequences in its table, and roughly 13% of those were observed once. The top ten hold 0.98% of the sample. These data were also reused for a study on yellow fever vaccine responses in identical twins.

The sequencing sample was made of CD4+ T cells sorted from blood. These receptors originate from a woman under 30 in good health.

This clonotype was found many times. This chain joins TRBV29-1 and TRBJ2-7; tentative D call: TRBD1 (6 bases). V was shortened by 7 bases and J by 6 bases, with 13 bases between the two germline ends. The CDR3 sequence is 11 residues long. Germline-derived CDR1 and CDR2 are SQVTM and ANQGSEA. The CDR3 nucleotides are TGCAGCGGACTCAGGGGAAGCGAGCAGTACTTC. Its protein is CSGLRGSEQYF.

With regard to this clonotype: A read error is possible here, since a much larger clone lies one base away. This CDR3 is CSVEVWGGAPETQFF. The CDR3 nucleotides read TGCAGCGTTGAGGTGTGGGGGGGAGCACCAGAGACCCAGTTCTTC. The chain couples TRBV29-1 to TRBJ2-5; 7 bases align to TRBD2. TRBJ2-1 explains the end of the DNA better; the J call may be wrong. The germline CDR1 and CDR2 sequences are SQVTM and ANQGSEA. This CDR3 is built from 15 residues.

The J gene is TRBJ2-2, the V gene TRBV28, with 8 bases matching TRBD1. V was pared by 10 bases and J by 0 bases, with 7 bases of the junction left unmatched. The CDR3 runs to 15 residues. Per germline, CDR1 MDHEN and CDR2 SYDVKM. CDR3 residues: CAINRGFANTGELFF. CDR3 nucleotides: TGTGCCATCAACAGGGGGTTCGCGAACACCGGGGAGCTGTTTTTT.

CDR3 in amino acids: CASSTSGGGAETQYF. The CDR3 DNA is TGTGCCAGCAGCACTAGCGGGGGGGGAGCAGAGACCCAGTACTTC. This chain connects TRBV3-1 to TRBJ2-5; TRBD2 aligns across 13 bases. The CDR3 is 15 amino acids. The germline CDR1 and CDR2 sequences are LGHDT and YNNKEL (reference sequence). J lost 4 bases, V lost 5 bases, and 4 bases had no gene match.

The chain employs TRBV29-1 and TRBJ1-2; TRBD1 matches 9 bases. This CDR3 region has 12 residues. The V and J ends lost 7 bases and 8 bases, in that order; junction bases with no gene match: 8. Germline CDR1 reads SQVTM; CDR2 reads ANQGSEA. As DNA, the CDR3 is TGCAGCGGATCGGGACAGGGAGTGGGCTACACCTTC. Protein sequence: CSGSGQGVGYTF.

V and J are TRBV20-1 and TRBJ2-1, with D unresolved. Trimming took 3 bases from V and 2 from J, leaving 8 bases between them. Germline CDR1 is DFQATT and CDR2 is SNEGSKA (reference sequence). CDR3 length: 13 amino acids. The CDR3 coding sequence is TGCAGTGCTAGCTTTCACGCCTACAATGAGCAGTTCTTC. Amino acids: CSASFHAYNEQFF.

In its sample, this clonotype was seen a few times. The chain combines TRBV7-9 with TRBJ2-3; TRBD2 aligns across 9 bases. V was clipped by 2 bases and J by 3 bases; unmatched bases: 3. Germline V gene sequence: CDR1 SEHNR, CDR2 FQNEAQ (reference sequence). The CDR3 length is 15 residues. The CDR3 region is CASSLMGLATDTQYF. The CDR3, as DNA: TGTGCCAGCAGCTTAATGGGACTAGCTACAGATACGCAGTATTTT. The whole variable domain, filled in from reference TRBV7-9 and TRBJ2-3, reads DTGVSQNPRHKITKRGQNVTFRCDPISEHNRLYWYRQTLGQGPEFLTYFQNEAQLEKSRLLSDRFSAERPKGSFSTLEIQRTEQGDSAMYLCASSLMGLATDTQYFGPGTRLTVL.

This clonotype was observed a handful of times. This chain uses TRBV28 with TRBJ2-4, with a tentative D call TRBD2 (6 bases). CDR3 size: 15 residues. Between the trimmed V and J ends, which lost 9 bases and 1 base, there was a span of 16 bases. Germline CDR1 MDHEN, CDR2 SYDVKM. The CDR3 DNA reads TGTGCCAGTGCGGGAACAGTTATGGCCAAAAACATTCAGTACTTC. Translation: CASAGTVMAKNIQYF.

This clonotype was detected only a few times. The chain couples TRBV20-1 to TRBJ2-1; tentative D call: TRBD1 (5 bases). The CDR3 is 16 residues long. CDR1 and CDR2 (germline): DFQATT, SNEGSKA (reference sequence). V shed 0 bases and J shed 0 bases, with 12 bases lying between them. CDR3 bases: TGCAGTGCTAGAGACCAGGGAAGGAGCTCCTACAATGAGCAGTTCTTC. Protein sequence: CSARDQGRSSYNEQFF.

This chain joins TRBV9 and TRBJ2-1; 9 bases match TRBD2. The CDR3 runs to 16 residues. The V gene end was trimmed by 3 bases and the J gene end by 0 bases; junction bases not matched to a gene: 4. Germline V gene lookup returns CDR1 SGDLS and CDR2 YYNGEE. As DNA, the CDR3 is TGTGCCAGCAGCGGGCGTAGCGGGAGCTCCTACAATGAGCAGTTCTTC. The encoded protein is CASSGRSGSSYNEQFF.

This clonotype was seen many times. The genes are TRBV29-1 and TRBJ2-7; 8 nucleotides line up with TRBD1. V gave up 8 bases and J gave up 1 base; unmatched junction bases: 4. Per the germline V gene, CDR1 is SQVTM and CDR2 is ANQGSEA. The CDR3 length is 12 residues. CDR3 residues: CSIGQGSYEQYF. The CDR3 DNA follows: TGCAGCATCGGACAGGGTTCCTACGAGCAGTACTTC.

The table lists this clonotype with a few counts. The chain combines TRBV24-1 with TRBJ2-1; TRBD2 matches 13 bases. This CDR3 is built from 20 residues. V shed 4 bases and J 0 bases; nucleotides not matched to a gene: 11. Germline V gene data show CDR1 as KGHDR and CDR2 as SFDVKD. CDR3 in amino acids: CATSDVRPRLAGGSYNEQFF. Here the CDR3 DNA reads TGTGCCACCAGTGACGTACGACCCCGACTAGCGGGAGGCTCCTACAATGAGCAGTTCTTC.

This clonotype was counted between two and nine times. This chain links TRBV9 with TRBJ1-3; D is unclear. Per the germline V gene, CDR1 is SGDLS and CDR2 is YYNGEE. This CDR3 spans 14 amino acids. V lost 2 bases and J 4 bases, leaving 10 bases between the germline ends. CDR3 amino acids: CASSVESGGNTIYF. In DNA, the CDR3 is TGTGCCAGCAGCGTTGAGTCTGGGGGAAACACCATATATTTT.

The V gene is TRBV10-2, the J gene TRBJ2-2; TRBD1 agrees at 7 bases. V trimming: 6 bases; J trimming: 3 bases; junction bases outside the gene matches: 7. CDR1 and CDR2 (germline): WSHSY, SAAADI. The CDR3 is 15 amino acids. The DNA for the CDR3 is TGCGCCAGCAGGAGACAGGGTCTTGACACCGGGGAGCTGTTTTTT. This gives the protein CASRRQGLDTGELFF.

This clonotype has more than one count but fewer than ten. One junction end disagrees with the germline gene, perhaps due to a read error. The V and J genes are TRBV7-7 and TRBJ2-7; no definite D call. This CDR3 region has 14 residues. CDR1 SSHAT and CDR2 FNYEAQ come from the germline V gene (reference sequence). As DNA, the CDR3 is TGTGCTAGCAGCTTGTGGCAGGTTGGTTACGAGCAGTACTTC. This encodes CASSLWQVGYEQYF.

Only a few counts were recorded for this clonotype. The CDR3 is CASSEPGQHSLGFGYTF. Here the CDR3 DNA reads TGTGCCAGCAGTGAACCGGGACAGCACTCATTAGGATTTGGCTACACCTTC. J is TRBJ1-2 and V is TRBV2; 7 nucleotides agree with TRBD1. Germline CDR1 and CDR2: SNHLY and FYNNEI. V lost 2 bases, J lost 7 bases, and 16 bases stayed unmatched. CDR3 size: 17 residues.

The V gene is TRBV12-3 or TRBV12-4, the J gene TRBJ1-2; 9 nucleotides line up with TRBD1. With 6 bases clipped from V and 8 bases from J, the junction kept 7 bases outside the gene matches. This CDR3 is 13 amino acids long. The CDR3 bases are TGTGCCAGCAGAGGGACAGGGCGGTACGGCTACACCTTC. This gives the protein CASRGTGRYGYTF.

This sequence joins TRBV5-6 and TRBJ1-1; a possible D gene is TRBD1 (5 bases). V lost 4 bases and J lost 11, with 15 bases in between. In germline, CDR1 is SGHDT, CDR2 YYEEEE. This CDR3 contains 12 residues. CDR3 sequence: CASSRPGSTAFF. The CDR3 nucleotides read TGTGCCAGCAGCCGTCCAGGGTCTACGGCTTTCTTT.